What follows is one TCR beta chain and its context. Antigen specificity is unknown. A much larger clone lies a single base off, so this may be a read error. This entry belongs to a study of blood T cells in healthy people across ages. Findings and caveats of the study: TCR beta diversity per million T cells fell roughly linearly with age. PBMCs that were unsorted prevented a conclusive naive versus antigen-experienced comparison.

The use of a sample-barcoded 5' primer and a J-beta primer mix characterized a second PCR of roughly 7 to 11 cycles. Researchers report that a template-switch adaptor with 12 random nucleotides tagged each cDNA molecule. TCRdb analysed the 5' RACE reads with MiXCR anew, one entry per CDR3 protein. Among 1.5 million to 2 million distinct CDR3 sequences listed, 28% were seen once. The germline gives CDR1 DFQATT, CDR2 SNEGSKA (reference sequence). The CDR3 is 14 residues long. V lost 5 bases, J lost 3 bases, and 9 bases stayed unmatched. Isolation yielded PBMCs, at least 6 million per sample, in every case.

The rearrangement links TRBV20-1 to TRBJ2-7; 8 positions match TRBD2. The receptor comes from a woman younger than 45 in good health. Sequences were obtained from blood. CDR3 protein: CSAGPQAGVYEQYF. The CDR3 DNA is TGCAGTGCTGGCCCCCAAGCGGGAGTCTACGAGCAGTACTTC.